This is a list of T cell receptor beta chains from one sample in a study of blood T cell repertoires in COVID-19. Produced via immunoSEQ multiplex PCR; TCRdb's table is partial and in-frame only. The repertoire holds tens of thousands of clones, with roughly 80% as singletons. The material sequenced was peripheral blood. These receptors were taken from a human donor in a cohort sampled during active or convalescent COVID-19. Both conserved end residues are part of each CDR3. The D gene is left open where the match is weak. Clone size is not always given. Where it is, it says once, few, many or a class for expanded clones.

>.|TRBD1|TRBV15|TRBJ1-4
TGTGCCACCAGCAAGAGATCGTGGACAGGGGATGAAAAACTGTTTTTT
CATSKRSWTGDEKLFF
>.|TRBD1|TRBV7-7|TRBJ2-1
TGTGCTAGCAGCTTAGAGGGGGCTGGCAATGAGCAGTTCTTC
CASSLEGAGNEQFF
>.|.|TRBV4-1|TRBJ1-4
TGCGCCAGCAGCCAAGGGGAGGTATCGGGAGAAAAACTGTTTTTT
CASSQGEVSGEKLFF
>.|TRBD2|TRBV4-2|TRBJ2-1
TGTGCCAGCAGCCCCACGCCGCGGACTAGCGGGTCCCCCGGTTTCTACAATGAGCAGTTCTTC
CASSPTPRTSGSPGFYNEQFF
>.|.|TRBV12-5|TRBJ2-2
TGTGCTAGTGGTCCGTCGGGTTCCACCGGGGAGCTGTTTTTT
CASGPSGSTGELFF
>.|TRBD1|TRBV7-3|TRBJ1-1
TGTGCCAGCAGCTTAAGGCCGACAGGGGGATCGAACACTGAAGCTTTCTTT
CASSLRPTGGSNTEAFF
>few|.|TRBV6-5|TRBJ1-2
TGTGCCAGCAGTACTAGCGGCAGGCCTAATGGCTACACCTTC
CASSTSGRPNGYTF
>.|.|TRBV5-4|TRBJ2-7
TGTGCCAGCAGCTTGCGGGGCGAGCAGTACTTC
CASSLRGEQYF
>.|TRBD2|TRBV4-3|TRBJ2-1
TGCGCCAGCAGCCAAGACCCAGCGGGGGGGACAGAGCAGTTCTTC
CASSQDPAGGTEQFF
>.|TRBD2|TRBV7-9|TRBJ2-7
TGTGCCAGCAGCCTTCGCGGGGGGGGCTTTGAGGAGCAGTACTTC
CASSLRGGGFEEQYF
>.|TRBD1|TRBV6-5|TRBJ1-1
TGTGCCAGCAGTTACTCGGGTACAGGGGGCCTCACTGAAGCTTTCTTT
CASSYSGTGGLTEAFF
>.|TRBD1|TRBV18|TRBJ1-5
TGTGCCAGCTCACCTTCCCTTGGGCAGGGGGCGCAGCCCCAGCATTTT
CASSPSLGQGAQPQHF
>.|TRBD2|TRBV6-2/TRBV6-3|TRBJ2-7
TGTGCCAGCAGTCCAAGACTAGCGGGGGAACCTAGCTCCTACGAGCAGTACTTC
CASSPRLAGEPSSYEQYF
>.|.|TRBV15|TRBJ2-5
TGTGCCACCAGCAGCCCCCCGGCTCAGGAAGAGACCCAGTACTTC
CATSSPPAQEETQYF
>.|.|TRBV29-1|TRBJ2-7
TGCAGCGTTGATTACTTATCCCGCGGTTCCTACGAGCAGTACTTC
CSVDYLSRGSYEQYF
>.|.|TRBV6-5|TRBJ1-1
TGTGCCAGCAGTTACTCTCCGGGGAACACTGAAGCTTTCTTT
CASSYSPGNTEAFF
>.|TRBD1|TRBV15|TRBJ1-2
TGTGCCACCAACCCCCGACAGGGGACATACTATGGCTACACCTTC
CATNPRQGTYYGYTF
>.|.|TRBV6-5|TRBJ1-1
TGTGCCAGCAGGGCGGGGGGAACAGGAAACACTGAAGCTTTCTTT
CASRAGGTGNTEAFF
>.|TRBD2|TRBV11-3|TRBJ2-3
TGTGCCAGCAGCTCCGGACTAGGGGATAGCACAGATACGCAGTATTTT
CASSSGLGDSTDTQYF
>.|.|TRBV20-1|TRBJ2-7
TGCAGTGCAGCGTCAGGGCACGAGCAGTACTTC
CSAASGHEQYF
>.|.|TRBV7-6|TRBJ1-2
TGTGCCAGCAGCTTAGATGGCAGGGGTTCAGTGATCTATGGCTACACCTTC
CASSLDGRGSVIYGYTF
>.|TRBD1|TRBV2|TRBJ2-5
TGTGCCAGCATGGGACAGGGGGCGGGAGAGACCCAGTACTTC
CASMGQGAGETQYF
>.|.|TRBV2|TRBJ1-5
TGTGCCAGCAGGGCAGACAGAGGCAATCAGCCCCAGCATTTT
CASRADRGNQPQHF
>few|TRBD1|TRBV4-3|TRBJ1-6
TGCGCCAGCAGCCAAGAACCGGACAGGGCTTTCTCACCCCTCCACTTT
CASSQEPDRAFSPLHF
>.|TRBD1|TRBV7-9|TRBJ1-2
TGTGCCAGCAGCCGGGGCGAGACAGGGAACTATGGCTACACCTTC
CASSRGETGNYGYTF
>.|.|TRBV2|TRBJ1-6
TGTGCCAGCAAGGGAGGTGGGGGAAACATAAATTCACCCCTCCACTTT
CASKGGGGNINSPLHF
>.|.|TRBV6-5|TRBJ1-5
TGTGCCAGCAGTTTCGGCAGGGGCGCGGGCAATCAGCCCCAGCATTTT
CASSFGRGAGNQPQHF
>.|TRBD1|TRBV18|TRBJ2-1
TGTGCCAGCTCACCACGACAGGGGGACCACAATGAGCAGTTCTTC
CASSPRQGDHNEQFF
>.|TRBD1|TRBV27|TRBJ2-2
TGTGCCAGCAGTTCCGGGACAGGGGTTTCGTGGACCGGGGAGCTGTTTTTT
CASSSGTGVSWTGELFF
>.|TRBD1|TRBV6-5|TRBJ1-2
TGTGCCAGCAGTTACTCCAGCGAGGGGGCAGGATTTGGCTACACCTTC
CASSYSSEGAGFGYTF
>.|.|TRBV6-5|TRBJ1-1
TGTGCCAGCAGTTCGGCGACACAGGTAATCTTT
CASSSATQVIF
>.|TRBD1|TRBV9|TRBJ1-2
TGTGCCAGCAGCGTGGACCCTGGGACAGTAGGACATGGCTACACCTTC
CASSVDPGTVGHGYTF
>.|TRBD2|TRBV3-1/TRBV3-2|TRBJ2-2
TGTGCCAGCAGCCGAATCGGGACTAGCGGGTTTGGCGGCACCGGGGAGCTGTTTTTT
CASSRIGTSGFGGTGELFF
>.|.|TRBV9|TRBJ1-4
TGTGCCAGCAGCGTAGAGGCAGGGCAGGGCAACGCTAATGAAAAACTGTTTTTT
CASSVEAGQGNANEKLFF